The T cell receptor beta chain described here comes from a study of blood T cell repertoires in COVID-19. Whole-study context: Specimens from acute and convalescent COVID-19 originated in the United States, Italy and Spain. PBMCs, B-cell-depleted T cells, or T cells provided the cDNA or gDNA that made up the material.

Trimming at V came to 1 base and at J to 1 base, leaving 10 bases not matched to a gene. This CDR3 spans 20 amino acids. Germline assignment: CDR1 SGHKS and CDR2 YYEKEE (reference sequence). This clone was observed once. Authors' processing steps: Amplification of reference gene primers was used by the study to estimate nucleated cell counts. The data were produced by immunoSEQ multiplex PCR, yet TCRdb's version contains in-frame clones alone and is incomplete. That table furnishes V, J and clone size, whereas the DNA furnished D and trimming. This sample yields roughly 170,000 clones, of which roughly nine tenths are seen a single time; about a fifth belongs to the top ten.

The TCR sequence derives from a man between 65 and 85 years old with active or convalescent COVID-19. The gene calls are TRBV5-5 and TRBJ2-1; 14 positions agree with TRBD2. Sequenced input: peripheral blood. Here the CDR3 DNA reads TGTGCCAGCAGCTTGCGAGGGACTAGCGGGAGTGTGAAATCCTACAATGAGCAGTTCTTC. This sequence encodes CASSLRGTSGSVKSYNEQFF.